The 10 T cell receptor beta chains presented below share a single source sample, sequenced in a study of blood T cell repertoires in COVID-19 (dated by TCRdb to the early 2020s). The library was obtained by the immunoSEQ multiplex PCR assay. In its TCRdb copy, this immuneACCESS table keeps in-frame sequences only and misses some clones. Where compared with another copy, unresolved V genes explain less than half of these, and the others have no known cause. For this sample the table gives under 300,000 clones, of which 88% were detected only once. Around 2% of the sample lies in the top ten. The specimen sequenced was PBMCs or T cells enriched from blood (not recorded which). These receptors originate from a woman aged 55-69 years in a cohort exposed to, infected with or recovered from COVID-19 (not recorded which).

The CDR3 region is CASSSGTGLKYGYTF. The CDR3 DNA is TGTGCCAGCTCATCCGGGACAGGGTTGAAGTATGGCTACACCTTC. J is TRBJ1-2 and V is TRBV18; 9 bases match TRBD1. V gave up 5 bases and J gave up 5 bases; unmatched junction bases: 9. Germline V gene sequence: CDR1 KGHSH, CDR2 LQKENI. The CDR3 loop spans 15 amino acids.

The rearrangement joins TRBV7-8 to TRBJ2-7; 9 bases align to TRBD2. There are 14 residues in the CDR3. Germline CDR1 is SGHVS and CDR2 is FQNEAQ. The V gene end was trimmed by 5 bases and the J gene end by 3 bases; junction bases not matched to a gene: 5. As DNA, the CDR3 is TGTGCCAGCAGCGGGCGGGAGGGGGGCTACGAGCAGTACTTC. This codes for CASSGREGGYEQYF.

The chain recombines TRBV11-2 with TRBJ2-7; 7 positions agree with TRBD1. Per the germline V gene, CDR1 is SGHAT and CDR2 is FQNNGV. Trimming cost V 5 bases and J 2 bases; bases outside gene matches: 3. The CDR3 length is 13 residues. The CDR3, as DNA: TGTGCCAGCAGCAGACAGGGTCCCTACGAGCAGTACTTC. It is translated as CASSRQGPYEQYF.

There are a few counts of this clone. The rearrangement joins TRBV7-2 to TRBJ2-7; 10 positions agree with TRBD2. V lost 4 bases, J lost 6 bases, and 9 bases stayed unmatched. The length of the CDR3 is 15 residues. CDR1 and CDR2 (germline): SGHTA, FQGNSA. The CDR3 DNA sequence: TGTGCCAGCAGCTCCCGGCTAGCGGGAGTAAGCGAGCAGTACTTC. Its translation is CASSSRLAGVSEQYF.

The gene calls are TRBV4-1 and TRBJ2-7; 9 nucleotides agree with TRBD1. V dropped 1 base and J dropped 3; count of bases not matched to a gene: 13. Germline V CDR1 and CDR2: MGHRA, YSYEKL. The CDR3 covers 18 residues. CDR3 nucleotide sequence: TGCGCCAGCAGCCAAGTCACTACTTCCGGGACAGGGCTCTACGAGCAGTACTTC. Its protein product is CASSQVTTSGTGLYEQYF.

This rearrangement joins TRBV28 to TRBJ1-2; 8 positions match TRBD1. The CDR3 covers 15 residues. J lost 4 bases, V lost 4 bases, and 8 bases had no gene match. The germline V gene encodes CDR1 MDHEN and CDR2 SYDVKM. CDR3 sequence reads: CASSSLDRDLYGYTF. DNA for the CDR3: TGTGCCAGCAGTTCCCTGGACAGGGATCTCTATGGCTACACCTTC.

This clone occurred once. V gene TRBV7-3 combines with J gene TRBJ2-1; 7 bases fit TRBD2. J was trimmed by 8 bases and V by 5 bases; bases with no gene match: 12. The CDR3 has 15 amino acids. CDR1 and CDR2 from the germline V gene are SGHTA and FQGTGA. The CDR3 DNA reads TGTGCCAGCAGCGTCGGGACTAACCTTAAGGATGAGCAGTTCTTC. It yields the protein CASSVGTNLKDEQFF.

This chain links TRBV7-9 with TRBJ2-5, with D perhaps TRBD1 (6 bases). CDR3 size: 14 residues. Per the germline V gene, CDR1 is SEHNR and CDR2 is FQNEAQ (reference sequence). With 1 base removed from V and 4 bases from J, the gap between germline ends came to 10 bases. CDR3 coding DNA: TGTGCCAGCAGCTTAGGAGCAGGGGTAGAGACCCAGTACTTC. Translating gives CASSLGAGVETQYF. Together with reference TRBV7-9 and TRBJ2-5, the CDR3 gives the full variable domain: DTGVSQNPRHKITKRGQNVTFRCDPISEHNRLYWYRQTLGQGPEFLTYFQNEAQLEKSRLLSDRFSAERPKGSFSTLEIQRTEQGDSAMYLCASSLGAGVETQYFGPGTRLLVL.

This rearrangement joins TRBV27 to TRBJ1-1; D is undetermined. Trimming pared 6 bases from V and 0 bases from J, leaving 14 bases between. Germline V CDR1 and CDR2: MNHEY, SMNVEV (reference sequence). The CDR3 covers 15 residues. CDR3 sequence reads: CASRFTGIMNTEAFF. The CDR3 DNA is TGTGCCAGCAGGTTCACCGGGATAATGAACACTGAAGCTTTCTTT.

This chain joins TRBV7-9 and TRBJ2-4, with D maybe TRBD2 (5 bases). This CDR3 region has 15 residues. Germline CDR1 and CDR2: SEHNR and FQNEAQ (reference sequence). Trimming took off 4 bases at V and 0 bases at J, with 10 bases between the two ends. CDR3 sequence reads: CASSSTILAKNIQYF. The DNA of the CDR3 is TGTGCCAGCAGCTCGACTATTCTAGCCAAAAACATTCAGTACTTC.